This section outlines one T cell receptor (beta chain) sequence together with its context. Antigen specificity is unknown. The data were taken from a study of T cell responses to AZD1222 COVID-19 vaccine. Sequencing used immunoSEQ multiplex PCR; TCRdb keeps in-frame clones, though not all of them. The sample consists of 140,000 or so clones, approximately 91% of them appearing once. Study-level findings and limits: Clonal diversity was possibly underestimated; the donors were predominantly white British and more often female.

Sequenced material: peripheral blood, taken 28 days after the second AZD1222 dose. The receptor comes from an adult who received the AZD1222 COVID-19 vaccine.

The CDR3 DNA sequence: TGTGCCAGCAGCCCTGCGACTAGCGGGAGTCGGACCGGGGAGCTGTTTTTT. It specifies CASSPATSGSRTGELFF. The gene calls are TRBV2 and TRBJ2-2, with 12 bases matching TRBD2. CDR3 size: 17 residues. Germline lookup yields CDR1 SNHLY and CDR2 FYNNEI. V shed 6 bases, J shed 5 bases, and the junction held 10 bases outside the gene matches.